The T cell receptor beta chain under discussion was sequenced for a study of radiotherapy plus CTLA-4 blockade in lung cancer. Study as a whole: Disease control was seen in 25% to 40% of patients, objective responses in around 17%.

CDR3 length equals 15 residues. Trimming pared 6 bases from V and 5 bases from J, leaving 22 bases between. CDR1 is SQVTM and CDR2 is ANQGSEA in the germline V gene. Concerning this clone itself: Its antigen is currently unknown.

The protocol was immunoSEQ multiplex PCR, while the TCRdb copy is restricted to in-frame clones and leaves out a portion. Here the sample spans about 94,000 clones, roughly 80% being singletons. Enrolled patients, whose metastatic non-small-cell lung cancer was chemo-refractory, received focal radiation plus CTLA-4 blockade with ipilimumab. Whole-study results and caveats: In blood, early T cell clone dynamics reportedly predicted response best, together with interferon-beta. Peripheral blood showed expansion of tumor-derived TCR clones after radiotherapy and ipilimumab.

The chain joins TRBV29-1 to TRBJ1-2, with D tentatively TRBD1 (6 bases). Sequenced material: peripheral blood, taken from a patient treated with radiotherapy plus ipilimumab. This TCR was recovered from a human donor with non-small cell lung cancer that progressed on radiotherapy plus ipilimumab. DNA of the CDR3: TGCAGCGTGGGGGCGGGGGGCGCATTCCAATATGGCTACACCTTC. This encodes CSVGAGGAFQYGYTF.